The rows below give T cell receptor beta chains drawn from one sample of a study of shared clonotypes between healthy human individuals. Sequenced by immunoSEQ multiplex PCR; TCRdb stores in-frame clones only, minus some. The table shows some 1.5 million clones, with roughly 96% occurring only once. Sequencing was performed on naive CD4+ T cells sorted from blood. All receptors come from a man aged 25 to 40 in good health. Both conserved end residues are part of each CDR3. A D gene is named only where the DNA matches it firmly.

v_gene,len,j_gene,d_gene,CDR3aa,CDR3nt
TRBV9,13,TRBJ1-2,.,CASSVDGNYGYTF,TGTGCCAGCAGCGTAGACGGAAACTATGGCTACACCTTC
TRBV7-2,15,TRBJ2-7,TRBD2,CASSRDPGLVHEQYF,TGTGCCAGCAGTCGCGATCCGGGACTAGTTCACGAGCAGTACTTC
TRBV5-4,11,TRBJ2-2,.,CASSKSGELFF,TGTGCCAGCAGCAAATCGGGGGAGCTGTTTTTT
TRBV5-1,14,TRBJ2-1,TRBD2,CASSPGLAVNEQFF,TGCGCCAGCAGCCCAGGACTAGCGGTAAATGAGCAGTTCTTC
TRBV30,11,TRBJ2-1,.,CAWSFSGEQFF,TGTGCCTGGAGCTTCTCGGGAGAGCAGTTCTTC
TRBV6-1,13,TRBJ2-5,.,CASRESGGETQYF,TGTGCCAGCAGAGAATCAGGGGGGGAGACCCAGTACTTC
TRBV29-1,12,TRBJ2-3,.,CSVASSTDTQYF,TGCAGCGTTGCCAGTAGCACAGATACGCAGTATTTT
TRBV6-5,15,TRBJ2-5,TRBD2,CASSKLAGAVKTQYF,TGTGCCAGCAGTAAACTAGCGGGAGCTGTAAAGACCCAGTACTTC
TRBV29-1,13,TRBJ1-1,TRBD1,CSVEEGTGVSAFF,TGCAGCGTTGAAGAAGGGACAGGGGTTAGTGCTTTCTTT
TRBV19,17,TRBJ2-1,TRBD1,CASSGEDRAHLYNEQFF,TGTGCCAGTAGTGGAGAGGACAGGGCCCACCTCTACAATGAGCAGTTCTTC
TRBV7-8,14,TRBJ2-7,.,CASSLETASYEQYF,TGTGCCAGCAGCTTAGAAACGGCCTCCTACGAGCAGTACTTC
TRBV10-1,15,TRBJ2-1,TRBD2,CASSESWLADNEQFF,TGCGCCAGCAGTGAGTCGTGGCTAGCGGACAATGAGCAGTTCTTC
TRBV10-1,13,TRBJ2-2,.,CASSEMGTGELFF,TGCGCCAGCAGTGAGATGGGGACCGGGGAGCTGTTTTTT
TRBV4-3,19,TRBJ2-3,.,CASSQGGGREALRQDTQYF,TGCGCCAGCAGCCAAGGTGGGGGCCGAGAAGCATTGAGGCAAGATACGCAGTATTTT
TRBV14,16,TRBJ2-3,.,CASSPQVEGLRDTQYF,TGTGCCAGCAGCCCCCAAGTGGAGGGCCTTCGGGATACGCAGTATTTT